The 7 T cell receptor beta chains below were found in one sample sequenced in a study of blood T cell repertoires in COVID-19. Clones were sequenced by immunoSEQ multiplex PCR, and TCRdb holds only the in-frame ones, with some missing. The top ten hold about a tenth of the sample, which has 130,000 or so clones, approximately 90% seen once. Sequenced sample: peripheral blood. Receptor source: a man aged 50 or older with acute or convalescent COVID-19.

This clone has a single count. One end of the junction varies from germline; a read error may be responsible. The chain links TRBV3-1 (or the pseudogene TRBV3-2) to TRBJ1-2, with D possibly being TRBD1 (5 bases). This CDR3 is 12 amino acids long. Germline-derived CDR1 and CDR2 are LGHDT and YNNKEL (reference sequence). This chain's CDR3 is CASSQAGGSPIF. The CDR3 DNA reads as TGTGCCAGCAGCCAAGCCGGGGGGTCCCCAATTTTC.

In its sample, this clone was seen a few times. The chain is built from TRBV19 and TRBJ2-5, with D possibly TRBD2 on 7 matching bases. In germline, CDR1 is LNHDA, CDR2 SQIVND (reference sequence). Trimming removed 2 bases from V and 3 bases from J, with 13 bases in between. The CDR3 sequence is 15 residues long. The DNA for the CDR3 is TGTGCCAGTAGTATAAGGGCGGGGGCGGAAGAGACCCAGTACTTC. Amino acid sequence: CASSIRAGAEETQYF.

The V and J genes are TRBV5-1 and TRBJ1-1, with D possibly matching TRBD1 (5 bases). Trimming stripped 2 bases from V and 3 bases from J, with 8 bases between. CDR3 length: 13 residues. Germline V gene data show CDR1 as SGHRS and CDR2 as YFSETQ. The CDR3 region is CASSFLGDTEAFF. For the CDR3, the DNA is TGCGCCAGCAGCTTCCTAGGGGACACTGAAGCTTTCTTT.

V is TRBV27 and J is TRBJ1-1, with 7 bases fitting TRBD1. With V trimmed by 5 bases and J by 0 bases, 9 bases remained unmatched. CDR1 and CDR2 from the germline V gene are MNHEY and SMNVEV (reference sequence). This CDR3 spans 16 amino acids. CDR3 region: CASSPTSTGMNTEAFF. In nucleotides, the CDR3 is TGTGCCAGCAGTCCGACCTCGACAGGGATGAACACTGAAGCTTTCTTT.

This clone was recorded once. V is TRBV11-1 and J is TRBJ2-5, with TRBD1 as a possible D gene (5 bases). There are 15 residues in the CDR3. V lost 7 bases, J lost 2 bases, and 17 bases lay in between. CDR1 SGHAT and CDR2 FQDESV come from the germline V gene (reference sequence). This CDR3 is CASTRRLGQQETQYF. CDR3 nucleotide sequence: TGTGCCAGCACCCGCCGCTTGGGGCAGCAAGAGACCCAGTACTTC.

CDR3 DNA sequence: TGTGCCAGCAGCTTGCAGGGGCCCTCTGGAAACACCATATATTTT. It yields the protein CASSLQGPSGNTIYF. V and J are TRBV5-5 and TRBJ1-3, with D perhaps matching TRBD1 (6 bases). V lost 1 base to trimming and J lost 0 bases, with 8 bases between them. The CDR3 has 15 residues. Germline values: CDR1 SGHKS, CDR2 YYEKEE (reference sequence).

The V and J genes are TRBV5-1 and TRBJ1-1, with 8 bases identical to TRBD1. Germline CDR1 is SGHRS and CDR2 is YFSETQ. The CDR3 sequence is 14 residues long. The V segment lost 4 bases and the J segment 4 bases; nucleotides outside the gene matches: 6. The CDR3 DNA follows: TGCGCCAGCAGCAGACAGGGGAGGAGCACTGAAGCTTTCTTT. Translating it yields CASSRQGRSTEAFF.